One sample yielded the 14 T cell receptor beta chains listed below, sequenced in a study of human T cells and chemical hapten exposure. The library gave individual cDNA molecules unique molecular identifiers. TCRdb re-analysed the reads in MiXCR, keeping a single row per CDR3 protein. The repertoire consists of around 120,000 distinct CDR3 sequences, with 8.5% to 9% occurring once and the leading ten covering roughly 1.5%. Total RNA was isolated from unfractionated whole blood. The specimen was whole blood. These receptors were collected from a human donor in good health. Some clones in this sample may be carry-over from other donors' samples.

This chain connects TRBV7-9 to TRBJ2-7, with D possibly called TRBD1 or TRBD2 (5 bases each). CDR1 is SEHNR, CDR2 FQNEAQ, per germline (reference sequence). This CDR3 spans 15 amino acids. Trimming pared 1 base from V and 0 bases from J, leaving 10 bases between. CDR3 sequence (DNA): TGTGCCAGCAGCTTAGGCGCAGGGAGCTCCTACGAGCAGTACTTC. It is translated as CASSLGAGSSYEQYF.

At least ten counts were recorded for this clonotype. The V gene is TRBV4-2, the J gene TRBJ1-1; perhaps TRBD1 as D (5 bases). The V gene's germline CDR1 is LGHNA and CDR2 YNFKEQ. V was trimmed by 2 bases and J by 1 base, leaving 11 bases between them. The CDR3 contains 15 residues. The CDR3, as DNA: TGTGCCAGCAGCCAAACGGCGCAGGGGAACACTGAAGCTTTCTTT. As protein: CASSQTAQGNTEAFF.

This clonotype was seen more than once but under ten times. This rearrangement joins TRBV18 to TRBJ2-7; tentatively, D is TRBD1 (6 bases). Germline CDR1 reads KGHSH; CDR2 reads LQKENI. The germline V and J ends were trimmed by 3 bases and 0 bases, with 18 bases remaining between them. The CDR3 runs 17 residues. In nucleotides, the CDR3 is TGTGCCAGCTCACCTTCCGAACAGGGTGCGAGCTCCTACGAGCAGTACTTC. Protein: CASSPSEQGASSYEQYF.

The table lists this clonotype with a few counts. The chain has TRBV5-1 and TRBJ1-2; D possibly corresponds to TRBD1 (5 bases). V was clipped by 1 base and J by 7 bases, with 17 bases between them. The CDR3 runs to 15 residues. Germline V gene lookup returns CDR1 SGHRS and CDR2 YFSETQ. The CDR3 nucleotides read TGCGCCAGCAGCTTGTATCTGGACACAGAGGCTGGCTACACCTTC. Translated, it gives CASSLYLDTEAGYTF.

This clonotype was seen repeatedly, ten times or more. The CDR3 DNA follows: TGTGCCAGCAGTCTGCGGGGGGCCGTCTCCTACGAGCAGTACTTC. Translation gives CASSLRGAVSYEQYF. This chain connects TRBV27 to TRBJ2-7; 8 nucleotides match TRBD2. Germline CDR1 is MNHEY and CDR2 is SMNVEV (reference sequence). The length of the CDR3 is 15 residues. J lost 0 bases, V lost 5 bases, and 6 bases had no gene match.

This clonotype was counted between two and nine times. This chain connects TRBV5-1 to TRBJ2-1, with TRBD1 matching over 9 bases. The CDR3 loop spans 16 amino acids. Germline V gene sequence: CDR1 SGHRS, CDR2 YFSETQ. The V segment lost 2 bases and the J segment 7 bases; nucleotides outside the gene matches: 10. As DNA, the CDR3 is TGCGCCAGCAGCTTACCGGGACAGGGTTTGTGGAATGAGCAGTTCTTC. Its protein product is CASSLPGQGLWNEQFF. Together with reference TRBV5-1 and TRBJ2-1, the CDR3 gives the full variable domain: KAGVTQTPRYLIKTRGQQVTLSCSPISGHRSVSWYQQTPGQGLQFLFEYFSETQRNKGNFPGRFSGRQFSNSRSEMNVSTLELGDSALYLCASSLPGQGLWNEQFFGPGTRLTVL.

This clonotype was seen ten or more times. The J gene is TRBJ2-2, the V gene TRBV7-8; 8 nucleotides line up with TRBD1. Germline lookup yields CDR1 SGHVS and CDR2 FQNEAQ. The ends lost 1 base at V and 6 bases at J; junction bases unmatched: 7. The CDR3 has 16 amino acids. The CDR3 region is CASSLVGLTGAGELFF. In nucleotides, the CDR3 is TGTGCCAGCAGCTTAGTAGGGCTGACAGGGGCCGGGGAGCTGTTTTTT.

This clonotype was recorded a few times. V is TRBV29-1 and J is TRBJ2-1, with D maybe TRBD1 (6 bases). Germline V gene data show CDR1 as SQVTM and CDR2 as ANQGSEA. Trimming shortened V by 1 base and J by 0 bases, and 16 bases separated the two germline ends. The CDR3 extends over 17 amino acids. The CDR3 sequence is CSVEGFPDSSSYNEQFF. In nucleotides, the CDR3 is TGCAGCGTTGAAGGTTTCCCGGACAGTAGCTCCTACAATGAGCAGTTCTTC.

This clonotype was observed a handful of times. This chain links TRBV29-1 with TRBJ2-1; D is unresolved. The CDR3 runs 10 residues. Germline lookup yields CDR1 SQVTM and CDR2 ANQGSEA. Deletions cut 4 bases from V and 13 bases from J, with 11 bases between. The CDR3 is CSVANIQQFF. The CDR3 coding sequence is TGCAGCGTTGCGAACATTCAACAGTTCTTC.

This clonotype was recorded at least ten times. CDR3 residues: CASSLRPSGRTDTQYF. Here the CDR3 DNA reads TGTGCCAGCAGTCTCCGACCTAGCGGCCGCACAGATACGCAGTATTTT. This chain links TRBV27 with TRBJ2-3, with 7 bases fitting TRBD2. Germline CDR1 and CDR2: MNHEY and SMNVEV (reference sequence). This CDR3 region has 16 residues. The ends lost 5 bases at V and 1 base at J; junction bases unmatched: 9.

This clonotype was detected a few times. CDR3 in amino acids: CASSRTGVRYNEQFF. Here the CDR3 DNA reads TGTGCCAGCAGCAGGACGGGGGTACGTTACAATGAGCAGTTCTTC. The chain links TRBV12-3 or TRBV12-4 to TRBJ2-1, with D tentatively TRBD2 (6 bases). Trimming removed 6 bases from V and 4 bases from J, with 16 bases in between. This CDR3 has 15 amino acids.

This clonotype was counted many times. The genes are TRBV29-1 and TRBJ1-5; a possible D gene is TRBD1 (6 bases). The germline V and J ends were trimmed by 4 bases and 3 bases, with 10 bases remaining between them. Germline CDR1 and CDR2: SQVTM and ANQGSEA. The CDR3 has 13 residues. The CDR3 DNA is TGCAGCGTTGCCCAGGGGCTCAATCAGCCCCAGCATTTT. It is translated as CSVAQGLNQPQHF. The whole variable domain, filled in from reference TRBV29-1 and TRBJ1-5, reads SAVISQKPSRDICQRGTSLTIQCQVDSQVTMMFWYRQQPGQSLTLIATANQGSEATYESGFVIDKFPISRPNLTFSTLTVSNMSPEDSSIYLCSVAQGLNQPQHFGDGTRLSIL.

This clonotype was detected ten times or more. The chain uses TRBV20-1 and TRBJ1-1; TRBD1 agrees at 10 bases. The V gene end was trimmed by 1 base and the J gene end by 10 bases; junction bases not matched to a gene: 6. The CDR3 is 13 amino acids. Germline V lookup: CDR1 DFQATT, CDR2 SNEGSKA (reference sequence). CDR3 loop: CSARASDRGAAFF. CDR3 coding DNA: TGCAGTGCTAGAGCCTCGGACAGGGGGGCAGCTTTCTTT.

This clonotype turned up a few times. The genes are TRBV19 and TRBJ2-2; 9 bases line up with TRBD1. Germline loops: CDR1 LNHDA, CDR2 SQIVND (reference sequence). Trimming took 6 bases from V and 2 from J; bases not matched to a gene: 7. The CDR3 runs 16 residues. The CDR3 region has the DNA TGTGCCAGTAGCCAGACAGGGGGGCCCAACACCGGGGAGCTGTTTTTT. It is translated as CASSQTGGPNTGELFF.